Listed below are T cell receptor beta chains from one sample, sequenced in a study of blood T cell repertoires in COVID-19. The assay was immunoSEQ multiplex PCR, and TCRdb's table has in-frame clones only and misses some. This table has around 40,000 clones, approximately 79% appearing once. The sample consisted of peripheral blood. These receptors were collected from a man in his 70s with acute or convalescent COVID-19. Both conserved end residues are trimmed from each CDR3.

V gene	J gene	CDR3 protein
TRBV9	TRBJ1-3	ASSRGGQGGNTIY
TRBV28	TRBJ1-5	ASSAVGSRGLYSNQPQH
TRBV4-1	TRBJ2-1	ASSLEWGGAYNEQF
TRBV9	TRBJ2-6	ASSPPGSGANVLT
TRBV4-3	TRBJ1-2	ASSQDNSNYGYT
TRBV11-3	TRBJ2-3	ASSLGGRGSTDTQY
TRBV7-6	TRBJ2-1	ASSLSAYSYNEQF
TRBV18	TRBJ2-3	ASSPLTGVRGTDTQY
TRBV27	TRBJ2-5	ASSSGWKETQY
TRBV24-1	TRBJ2-1	ATRGANGDEQF
TRBV28	TRBJ1-1	ASSLPISGQGNTEAF
TRBV6-1	TRBJ1-4	ASSDPGQGITNEKLF
TRBV25-1	TRBJ2-1	ASSEVRRQGAAYNEQF
TRBV5-1	TRBJ2-2	ASSSGENTGELF
TRBV6-5	TRBJ2-7	ASSYRGNSYEQY
TRBV28	TRBJ1-3	ASSSPTVSGNTIY
TRBV20-1	TRBJ1-1	SAREGGAF
TRBV2	TRBJ2-7	ASSGGGRTYEQY
TRBV29-1	TRBJ2-1	VGGADEQF
TRBV19	TRBJ1-1	ASSISEGRAF
TRBV5-1	TRBJ1-1	ASSAPRAVKAF
TRBV12-3/TRBV12-4	TRBJ1-1	ASREQGNTEAF
TRBV20-1	TRBJ1-1	SARVYSRAF
TRBV7-9	TRBJ2-2	ASSLRRRAETGELF
TRBV18	TRBJ1-3	ASSTGTGASGNTIY
TRBV18	TRBJ2-1	ASSPFTEFPYNEQF
TRBV21-1	TRBJ1-4	ASSKAPRQGAEKLF
TRBV9	TRBJ2-5	ASSVGLAGETQY
TRBV2	TRBJ2-7	ASSSPGQGRGEQY
TRBV20-1	TRBJ2-1	SAGQVNEQF
TRBV28	TRBJ2-3	ASSPPGQGWYTQY
TRBV7-2	TRBJ2-2	ASSLNGRAGGELF
TRBV24-1	TRBJ2-5	ATSDSGTSDRETQY
TRBV25-1	TRBJ1-1	ASSDPGLNTEAF
TRBV27	TRBJ2-3	ASSKTGGLGGDTQY
TRBV24-1	TRBJ2-3	ATSDLVAASTDTQY
TRBV3-1/TRBV3-2	TRBJ1-4	ASSRGAGNEKLF
TRBV3-1/TRBV3-2	TRBJ2-1	ASSQGLAGRNEQF
TRBV9	TRBJ2-4	ASSPQGGGPGIQY
TRBV2	TRBJ2-3	ASNQLVRADTQY
TRBV5-1	TRBJ1-2	ASSWDRDYGYT
TRBV6-6	TRBJ2-7	ASSLDRAYEQY
TRBV28	TRBJ1-2	ASSLSSGGVFNYGYT
TRBV24-1	TRBJ2-2	ATSELPGQGAPGELF
TRBV28	TRBJ2-5	ASSSQGPRWTQY
TRBV12-5	TRBJ2-1	ASGLGRQINEQF
TRBV2	TRBJ2-1	ASNNRVGNNEQF
TRBV5-1	TRBJ2-5	ASSLLPQETQY
TRBV28	TRBJ1-2	ASRSTPVVDGYT
TRBV5-1	TRBJ2-7	ASSLEWAGGSRYEQY
TRBV7-2	TRBJ2-5	ASSPGVSGSATQY
TRBV10-3	TRBJ2-6	AISDLVAGGPGGANVLT
TRBV11-2	TRBJ2-5	ASSLSLFGSQETQY
TRBV15	TRBJ2-7	ATSREEGTPSYEQY
TRBV2	TRBJ2-5	ATAFFETQY
TRBV6-2/TRBV6-3	TRBJ1-4	ASSRAGPINEKLF
TRBV7-2	TRBJ2-7	ASSLGAPGTGSEQY